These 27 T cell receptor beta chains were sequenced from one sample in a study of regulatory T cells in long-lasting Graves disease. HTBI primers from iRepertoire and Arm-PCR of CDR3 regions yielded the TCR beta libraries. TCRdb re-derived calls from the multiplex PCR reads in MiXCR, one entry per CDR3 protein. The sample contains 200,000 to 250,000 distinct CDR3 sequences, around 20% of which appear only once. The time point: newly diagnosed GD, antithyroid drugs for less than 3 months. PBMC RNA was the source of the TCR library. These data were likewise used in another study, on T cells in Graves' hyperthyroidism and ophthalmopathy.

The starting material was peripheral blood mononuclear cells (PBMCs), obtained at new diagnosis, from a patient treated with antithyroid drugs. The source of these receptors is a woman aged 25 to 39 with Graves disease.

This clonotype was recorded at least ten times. The CDR3 loop is CASSLDRIGEKLFF. In nucleotides, the CDR3 is TGTGCCAGCAGCTTGGACAGGATCGGAGAAAAACTGTTTTTT. J is TRBJ1-4 and V is TRBV5-4; maybe TRBD1 (5 bases). The CDR3 consists of 14 residues. V shed 0 bases and J shed 8 bases, with 11 bases lying between them. Germline V gene lookup returns CDR1 SGHNT and CDR2 YYREEE (reference sequence).

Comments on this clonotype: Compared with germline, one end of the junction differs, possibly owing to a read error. CDR3 loop: CASSLLPVYNSPLRF. The CDR3 DNA reads as TGTGCCAGCAGTTTGTTGCCAGTCTATAATTCACCCCTCCGCTTT. The chain employs TRBV12-3 or TRBV12-4 and TRBJ1-6; no firm D call. The CDR3 is made up of 15 amino acids.

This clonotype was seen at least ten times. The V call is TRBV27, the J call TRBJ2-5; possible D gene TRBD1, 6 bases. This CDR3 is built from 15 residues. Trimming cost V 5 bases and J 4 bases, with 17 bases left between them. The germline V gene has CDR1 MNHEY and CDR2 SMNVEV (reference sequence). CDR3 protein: CASSLYQGTRETQYF. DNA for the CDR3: TGTGCCAGCAGTCTCTATCAGGGGACCAGAGAGACCCAGTACTTC.

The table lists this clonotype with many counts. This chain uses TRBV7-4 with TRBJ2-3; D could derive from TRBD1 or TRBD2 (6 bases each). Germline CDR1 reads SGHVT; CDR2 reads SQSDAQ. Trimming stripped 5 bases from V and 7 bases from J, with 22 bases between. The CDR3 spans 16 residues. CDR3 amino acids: CASSARAGLRGNTQYF. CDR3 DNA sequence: TGTGCCAGCAGCGCCCGCGCGGGACTCAGGGGAAATACGCAGTATTTT.

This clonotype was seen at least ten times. The CDR3 loop is CASSSTGGAGVQPQHF. The CDR3 coding sequence is TGTGCCAGTAGTTCCACGGGAGGGGCGGGCGTTCAGCCCCAGCATTTT. The J gene is TRBJ1-5, the V gene TRBV19; tentatively, D is TRBD1 (5 bases). CDR3 length: 16 residues. Germline CDR1 is LNHDA and CDR2 is SQIVND (reference sequence). The V gene lost 5 bases and the J gene lost 6 bases, with 20 bases spanning the gap.

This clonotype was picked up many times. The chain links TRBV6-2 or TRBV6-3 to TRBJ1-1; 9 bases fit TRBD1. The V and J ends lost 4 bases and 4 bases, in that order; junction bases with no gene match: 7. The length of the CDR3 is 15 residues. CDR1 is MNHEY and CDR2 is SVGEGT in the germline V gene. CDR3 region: CASSLQGAGGTEAFF. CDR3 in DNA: TGTGCCAGCAGTTTACAGGGGGCTGGGGGCACTGAAGCTTTCTTT.

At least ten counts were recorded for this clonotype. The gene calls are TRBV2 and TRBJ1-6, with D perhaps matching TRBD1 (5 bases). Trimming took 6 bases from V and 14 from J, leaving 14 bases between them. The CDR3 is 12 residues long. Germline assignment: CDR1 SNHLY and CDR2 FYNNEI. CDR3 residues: CASSRGLVALHF. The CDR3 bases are TGTGCCAGCAGCCGGGGACTGGTGGCCCTCCACTTT.

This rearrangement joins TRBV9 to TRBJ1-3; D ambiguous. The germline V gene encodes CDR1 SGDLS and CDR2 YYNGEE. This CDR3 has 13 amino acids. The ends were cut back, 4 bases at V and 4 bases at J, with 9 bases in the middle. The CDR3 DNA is TGTGCCAGCAGCCCCCGTCGGGGAAACACCATATATTTT. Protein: CASSPRRGNTIYF.

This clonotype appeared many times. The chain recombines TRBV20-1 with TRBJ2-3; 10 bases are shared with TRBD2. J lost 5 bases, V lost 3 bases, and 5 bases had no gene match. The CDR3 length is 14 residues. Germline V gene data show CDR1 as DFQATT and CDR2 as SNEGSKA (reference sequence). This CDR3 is CSASRAGGGDTQYF. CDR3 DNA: TGCAGTGCTAGTCGAGCGGGGGGGGGAGATACGCAGTATTTT.

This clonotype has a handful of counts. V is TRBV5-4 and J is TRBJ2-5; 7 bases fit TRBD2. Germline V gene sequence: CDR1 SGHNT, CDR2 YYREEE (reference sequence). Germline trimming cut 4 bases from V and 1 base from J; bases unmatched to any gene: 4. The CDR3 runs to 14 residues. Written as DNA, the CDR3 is TGTGCCAGCAGCCGGGGGGTGGGCCAAGAGACCCAGTACTTC. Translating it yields CASSRGVGQETQYF.

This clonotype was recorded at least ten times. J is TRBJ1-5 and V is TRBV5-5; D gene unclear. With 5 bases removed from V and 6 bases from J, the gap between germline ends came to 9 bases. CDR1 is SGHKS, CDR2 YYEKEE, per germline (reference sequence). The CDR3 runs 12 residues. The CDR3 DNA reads TGTGCCAGCAGTTTAGCCGGTCAGCCCCAGCATTTT. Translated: CASSLAGQPQHF.

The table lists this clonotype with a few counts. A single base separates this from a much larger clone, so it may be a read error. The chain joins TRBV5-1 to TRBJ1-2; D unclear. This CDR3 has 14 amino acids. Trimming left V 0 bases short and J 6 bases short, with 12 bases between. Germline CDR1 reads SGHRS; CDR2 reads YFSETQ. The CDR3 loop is CASSLGRGEDGYTF. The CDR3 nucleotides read TGCGCCAGCAGCTTGGGACGCGGAGAAGATGGCTACACCTTC.

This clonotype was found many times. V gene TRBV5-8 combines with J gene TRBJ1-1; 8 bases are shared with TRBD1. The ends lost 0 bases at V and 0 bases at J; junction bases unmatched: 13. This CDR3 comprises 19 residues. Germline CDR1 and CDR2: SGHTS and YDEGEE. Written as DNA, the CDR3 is TGTGCCAGCAGCTTGGGAGGTTTCTTTCAGGGGGCGGTGAACACTGAAGCTTTCTTT. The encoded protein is CASSLGGFFQGAVNTEAFF.

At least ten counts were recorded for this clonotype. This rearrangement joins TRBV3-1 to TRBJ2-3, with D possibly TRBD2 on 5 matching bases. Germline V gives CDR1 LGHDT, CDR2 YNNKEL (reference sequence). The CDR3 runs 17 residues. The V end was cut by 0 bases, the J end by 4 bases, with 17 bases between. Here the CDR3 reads CASSQDGLTWAADTQYF. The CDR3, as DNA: TGTGCCAGCAGCCAAGATGGACTGACGTGGGCCGCAGATACGCAGTATTTT.

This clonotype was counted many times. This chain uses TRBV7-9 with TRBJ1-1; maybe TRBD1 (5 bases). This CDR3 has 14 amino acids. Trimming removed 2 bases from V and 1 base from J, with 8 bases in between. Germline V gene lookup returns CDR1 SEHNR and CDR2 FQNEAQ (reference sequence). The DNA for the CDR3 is TGTGCCAGCAGCTTAAAGACAGAGAACACTGAAGCTTTCTTT. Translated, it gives CASSLKTENTEAFF. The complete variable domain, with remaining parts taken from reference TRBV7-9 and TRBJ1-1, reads DTGVSQNPRHKITKRGQNVTFRCDPISEHNRLYWYRQTLGQGPEFLTYFQNEAQLEKSRLLSDRFSAERPKGSFSTLEIQRTEQGDSAMYLCASSLKTENTEAFFGQGTRLTVV.

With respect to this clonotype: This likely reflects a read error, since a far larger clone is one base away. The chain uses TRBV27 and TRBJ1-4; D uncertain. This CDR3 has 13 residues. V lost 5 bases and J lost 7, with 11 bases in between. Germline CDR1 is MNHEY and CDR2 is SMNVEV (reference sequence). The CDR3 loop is CASSDPNLEKLFF. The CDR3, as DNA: TGTGCCAGCAGTGACCCGAATCTTGAAAAACTGTTTTTT.

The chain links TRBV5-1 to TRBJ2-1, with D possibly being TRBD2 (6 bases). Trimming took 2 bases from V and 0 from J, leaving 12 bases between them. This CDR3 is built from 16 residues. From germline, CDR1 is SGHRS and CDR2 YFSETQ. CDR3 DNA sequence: TGCGCCAGCAGCTTTAGGGCGGGAAGCTCCTACAATGAGCAGTTCTTC. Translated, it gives CASSFRAGSSYNEQFF.

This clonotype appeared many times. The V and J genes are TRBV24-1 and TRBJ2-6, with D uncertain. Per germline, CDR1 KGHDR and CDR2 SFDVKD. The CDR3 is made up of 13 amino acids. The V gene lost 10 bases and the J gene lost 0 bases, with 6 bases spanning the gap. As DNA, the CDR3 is TGTGCCACGAGTCTCTCTGGGGCCAACGTCCTGACTTTC. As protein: CATSLSGANVLTF.

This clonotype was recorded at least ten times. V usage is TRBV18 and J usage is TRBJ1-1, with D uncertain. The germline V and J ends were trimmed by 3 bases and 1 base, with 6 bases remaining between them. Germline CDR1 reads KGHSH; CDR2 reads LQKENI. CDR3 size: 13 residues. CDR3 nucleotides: TGTGCCAGCTCACCGGCCAAGAACACTGAAGCTTTCTTT. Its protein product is CASSPAKNTEAFF.

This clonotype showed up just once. The CDR3 DNA is TGTGCCAGCAGCTTGGATTTCAGGGTAATGGATGGGACAGATACGCAGTATTTT. It translates to CASSLDFRVMDGTDTQYF. V is TRBV7-9 and J is TRBJ2-3, with D perhaps TRBD1 (5 bases). The ends were cut back, 3 bases at V and 3 bases at J, with 22 bases in the middle. This CDR3 has 18 residues. Germline-derived CDR1 and CDR2 are SEHNR and FQNEAQ (reference sequence).

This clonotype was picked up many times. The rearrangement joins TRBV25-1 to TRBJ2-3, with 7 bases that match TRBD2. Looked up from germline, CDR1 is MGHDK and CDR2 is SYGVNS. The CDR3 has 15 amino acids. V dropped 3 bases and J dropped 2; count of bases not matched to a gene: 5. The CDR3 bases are TGTGCCAGCAGTGATGGGGGACTACCCACAGATACGCAGTATTTT. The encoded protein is CASSDGGLPTDTQYF.

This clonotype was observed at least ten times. CDR3 bases: TGTGCCAGCAGCTTGTATGGGACAGGGGGTCAAGAGACCCAGTACTTC. It encodes CASSLYGTGGQETQYF. The chain recombines TRBV7-9 with TRBJ2-5, with TRBD1 identical over 11 bases. Germline loops: CDR1 SEHNR, CDR2 FQNEAQ (reference sequence). V shed 3 bases, J shed 2 bases, and the junction held 5 bases outside the gene matches. This CDR3 contains 16 residues.

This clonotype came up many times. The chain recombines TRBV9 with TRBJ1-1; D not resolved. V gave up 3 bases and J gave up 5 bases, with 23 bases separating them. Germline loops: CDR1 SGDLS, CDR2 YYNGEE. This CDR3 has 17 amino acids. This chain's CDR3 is CASSARPLGRLGTEAFF. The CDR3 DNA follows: TGTGCCAGCAGCGCCCGCCCCCTGGGTCGATTAGGAACTGAAGCTTTCTTT.

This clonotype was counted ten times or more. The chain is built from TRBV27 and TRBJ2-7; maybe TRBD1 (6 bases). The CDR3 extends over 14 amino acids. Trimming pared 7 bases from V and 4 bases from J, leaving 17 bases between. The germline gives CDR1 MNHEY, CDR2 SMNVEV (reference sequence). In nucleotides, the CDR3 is TGTGCCAGCAAGGTCGCGGACAGCGTATACGAGCAGTACTTC. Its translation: CASKVADSVYEQYF.

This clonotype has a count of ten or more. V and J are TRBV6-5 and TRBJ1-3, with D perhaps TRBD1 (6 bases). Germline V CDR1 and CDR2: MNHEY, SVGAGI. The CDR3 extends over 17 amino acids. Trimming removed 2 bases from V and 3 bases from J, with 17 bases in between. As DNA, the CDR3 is TGTGCCAGCAGTTACCGACCGACGGGGGCGTTTGGAAACACCATATATTTT. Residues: CASSYRPTGAFGNTIYF.

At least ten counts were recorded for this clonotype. The CDR3 nucleotides are TGTGCCACCAGCAGAGATGGGGGGAGGGGGACTGAAGCTTTCTTT. Its protein is CATSRDGGRGTEAFF. The gene calls are TRBV15 and TRBJ1-1; tentatively, D is TRBD1 (6 bases). The CDR3 contains 15 residues. Trimming shortened V by 0 bases and J by 5 bases, and 13 bases separated the two germline ends. The germline gives CDR1 LNHNV, CDR2 YYDKDF (reference sequence).

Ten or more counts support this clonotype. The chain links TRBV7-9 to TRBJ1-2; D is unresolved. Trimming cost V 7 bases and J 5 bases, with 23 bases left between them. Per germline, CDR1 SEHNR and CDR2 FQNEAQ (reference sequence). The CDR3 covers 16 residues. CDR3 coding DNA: TGTGCCAGCACCTATGATCGCGGAGGCGGGATATATGGCTACACCTTC. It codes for CASTYDRGGGIYGYTF.